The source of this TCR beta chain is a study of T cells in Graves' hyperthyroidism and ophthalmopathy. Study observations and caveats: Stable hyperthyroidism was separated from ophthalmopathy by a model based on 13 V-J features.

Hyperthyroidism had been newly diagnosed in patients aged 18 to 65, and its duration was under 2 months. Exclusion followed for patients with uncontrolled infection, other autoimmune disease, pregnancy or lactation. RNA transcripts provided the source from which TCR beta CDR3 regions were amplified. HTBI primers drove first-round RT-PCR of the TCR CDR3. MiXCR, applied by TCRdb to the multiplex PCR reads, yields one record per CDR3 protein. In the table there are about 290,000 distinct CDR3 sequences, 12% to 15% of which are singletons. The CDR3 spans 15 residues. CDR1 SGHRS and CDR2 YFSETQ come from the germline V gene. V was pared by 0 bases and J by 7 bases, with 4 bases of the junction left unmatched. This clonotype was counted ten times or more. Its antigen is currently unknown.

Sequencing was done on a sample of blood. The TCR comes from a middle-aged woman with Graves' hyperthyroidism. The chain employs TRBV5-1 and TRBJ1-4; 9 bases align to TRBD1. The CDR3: CASSLEGQGVEKLFF. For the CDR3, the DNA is TGCGCCAGCAGCTTGGAGGGACAGGGAGTTGAAAAACTGTTTTTT. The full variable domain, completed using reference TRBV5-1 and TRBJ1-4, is KAGVTQTPRYLIKTRGQQVTLSCSPISGHRSVSWYQQTPGQGLQFLFEYFSETQRNKGNFPGRFSGRQFSNSRSEMNVSTLELGDSALYLCASSLEGQGVEKLFFGSGTQLSVL.